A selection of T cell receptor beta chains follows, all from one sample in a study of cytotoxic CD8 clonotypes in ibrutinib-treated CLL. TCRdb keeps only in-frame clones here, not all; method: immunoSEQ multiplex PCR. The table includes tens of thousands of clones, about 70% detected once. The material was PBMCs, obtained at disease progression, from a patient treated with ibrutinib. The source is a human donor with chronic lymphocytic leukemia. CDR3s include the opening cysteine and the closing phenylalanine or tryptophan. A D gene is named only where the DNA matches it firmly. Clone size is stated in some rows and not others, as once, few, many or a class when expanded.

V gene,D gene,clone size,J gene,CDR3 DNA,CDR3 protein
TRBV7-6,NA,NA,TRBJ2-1,TGTGCCAGCAGCTTAGGTGAGGGCGGTGAGCAGTTCTTC,CASSLGEGGEQFF
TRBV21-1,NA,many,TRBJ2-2,TGTGCCAGCAGCAAAGATCACAGGACCGGCGGGGAGCTGTTTTTT,CASSKDHRTGGELFF
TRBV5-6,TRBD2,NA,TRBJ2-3,TGTGCCAGCAGCTCGGGACTACGTGAAGATACGCAGTATTTT,CASSSGLREDTQYF
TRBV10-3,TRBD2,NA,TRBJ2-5,TGTGCCATCAGTGACATCCAGCGGGGGGGACCCAGGGCCCAGTACTTC,CAISDIQRGGPRAQYF
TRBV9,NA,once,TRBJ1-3,TGTGCCAGCAGCCCCCAGACAGCTGGAAACACCATATATTTT,CASSPQTAGNTIYF
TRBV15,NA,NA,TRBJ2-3,TGTGCCACCAGCCCAGGCTCCCCCCCGGATACGCAGTATTTT,CATSPGSPPDTQYF
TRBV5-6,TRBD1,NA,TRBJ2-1,TGTGCCAGCAGGAGTCTTGGGACAGAGTTCTTC,CASRSLGTEFF
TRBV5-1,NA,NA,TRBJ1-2,TGCGCCAGCAGCTTGCAGGTCCTGGGGTATGGCTACACCTTC,CASSLQVLGYGYTF
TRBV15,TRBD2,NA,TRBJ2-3,TGTGCCACCAGCCCTCGGACTAGCGGGGGGCCAACGCAGTATTTT,CATSPRTSGGPTQYF
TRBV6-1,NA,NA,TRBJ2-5,TGTGCCAGCAGTGAGGAGAGGGGGAACAGAAAAGAGACCCAGTACTTC,CASSEERGNRKETQYF
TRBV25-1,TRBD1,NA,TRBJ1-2,TGTGCCAGCAGAAACACAGGGGGCGGTGGCTACACCTTC,CASRNTGGGGYTF
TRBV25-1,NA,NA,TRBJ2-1,TGTGCCAGCAGTCGCCGGGAAGCCTCCCCTTACTACAATGAGCAGTTCTTC,CASSRREASPYYNEQFF
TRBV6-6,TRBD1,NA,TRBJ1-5,TGTGCCAGCAGGGGGACAGAGTTCCTCAATCAGCCCCAGCATTTT,CASRGTEFLNQPQHF
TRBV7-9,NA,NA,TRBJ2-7,TGTGCCAGCAGCCCCTGGGGGGGGACAGGAGACTACGAGCAGTACTTC,CASSPWGGTGDYEQYF
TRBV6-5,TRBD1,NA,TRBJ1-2,TGTGCCAGCAGTTACCAGGCAGGGGGTAACAATGGCTACACCTTC,CASSYQAGGNNGYTF
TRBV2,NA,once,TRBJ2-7,TGTGCCAGCAAGAAGGGCGGTTACGAGCAGTACTTC,CASKKGGYEQYF
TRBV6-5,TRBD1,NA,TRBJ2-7,TGTGCCAGCAGACAGGGGTTCGAGCAGTACTTC,CASRQGFEQYF
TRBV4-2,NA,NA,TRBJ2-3,TGTGCCAGCAGCCAAGGGGGAGGCACAGATACGCAGTATTTT,CASSQGGGTDTQYF
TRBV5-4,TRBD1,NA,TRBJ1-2,TGTGCCAGCAGCGCGAGTCCGGGACAGGCGGTTGGCTACACCTTC,CASSASPGQAVGYTF
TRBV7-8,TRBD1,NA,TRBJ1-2,TGTGCCAGCAGCCCCGACAGGGCCAACTATGGCTACACCTTC,CASSPDRANYGYTF
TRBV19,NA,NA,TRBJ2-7,TGTGCCAACCATCCCATGCCGGGACGCCCCTACGAGCAGTACTTC,CANHPMPGRPYEQYF
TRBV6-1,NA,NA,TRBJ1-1,TGTGCCAGCAGTGATGGACAGCGCTACACTGAAGCTTTCTTT,CASSDGQRYTEAFF
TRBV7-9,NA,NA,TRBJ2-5,TGTGCCAGCAGCTTCAGACAACTACCACAGTACTTC,CASSFRQLPQYF
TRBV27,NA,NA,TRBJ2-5,TGTGCCAGCAGTTTAAGGCAGCAAGAGACCCAGTACTTC,CASSLRQQETQYF
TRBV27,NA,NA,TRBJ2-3,TGTGCCAGCAGCCGCTGGGGGGATACGCAGTATTTT,CASSRWGDTQYF
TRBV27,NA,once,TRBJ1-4,TGTGCCAGCCGCGGACAGCCTCTAACAAGAGATGAAAAACTGTTTTTT,CASRGQPLTRDEKLFF
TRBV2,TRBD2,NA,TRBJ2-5,TGTGCCAGCACCCCCGTCAGTAGCGGGGGAGAGAGGGAGACCCAGTACTTC,CASTPVSSGGERETQYF
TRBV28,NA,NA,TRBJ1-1,TGTGCCAGCAGTTCCCATACGCGACAACCCCGGGGAGCTTTCTTT,CASSSHTRQPRGAFF
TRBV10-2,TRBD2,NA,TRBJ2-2,TGCGCCAGCAGTGGGACTAGCGGGGGCGCGAACATCGGGGAGCTGTTTTTT,CASSGTSGGANIGELFF
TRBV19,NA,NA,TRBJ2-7,TGTGCCAGTAAGAGCCTGCGAGCGGACGAGCAGTACTTC,CASKSLRADEQYF
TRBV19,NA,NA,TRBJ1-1,TGTGCCAGTAGTCAAACGGGAGGGTGGGGGAACACTGAAGCTTTCTTT,CASSQTGGWGNTEAFF
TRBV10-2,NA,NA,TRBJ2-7,TGCGCCAGCAGTGATGACCTTAACTACGAGCAGTACTTC,CASSDDLNYEQYF
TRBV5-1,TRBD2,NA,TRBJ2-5,TGCGCCAGCAGCTTGGTTCCTAGCGGGCTCCAAGAGACCCAGTACTTC,CASSLVPSGLQETQYF
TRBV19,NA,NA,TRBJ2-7,TGTGCCAGTAGTACGTCGACCGTCTTGGGACGAAGAGAGAAGAGCGAGCAGTACTTC,CASSTSTVLGRREKSEQYF
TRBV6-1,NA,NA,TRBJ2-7,TGTGCCAGCAGTGAGAAGACAGACGTAACCTACGAGCAGTACTTC,CASSEKTDVTYEQYF
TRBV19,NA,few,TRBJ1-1,TGTGCCAGTAGTTCTCCCGGCACTGAAGCTTTCTTT,CASSSPGTEAFF
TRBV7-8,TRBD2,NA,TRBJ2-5,TGTGCCAGCAGCCTAGCGGGGGGTGCTGAGACCCAGTACTTC,CASSLAGGAETQYF
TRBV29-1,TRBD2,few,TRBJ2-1,TGCAGCGTTGAAGGAGGGACCGGGGGGGCCGACAATGAGCAGTTCTTC,CSVEGGTGGADNEQFF
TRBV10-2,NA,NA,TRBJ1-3,TGCGCCAGCAGTGAGCACTCAGGGACCCTCTCTGGAAACACCATATATTTT,CASSEHSGTLSGNTIYF